These T cell receptor beta chains were read from a single sample in a study of T-cell reconstitution after alpha-beta-depleted transplantation in children. TCRdb re-derived calls from the PCR reads in MiXCR, one entry per CDR3 protein. Of a few hundred thousand distinct CDR3 sequences in the sample, approximately 24% are singletons; the top ten hold more than 4.5%. The source material was PBMCs, mostly from graft donor cells, sampled 360 days after TCRalphabeta/CD19-depleted stem cell transplant. Receptors were obtained from a female patient aged 2-9 years who had a stem cell transplant for congenital amegakaryocytic thrombocytopenia, so the T cells may come from the graft donor. Each CDR3 is given without its conserved first and last residue. Each record gives: D gene, V gene, J gene, CDR3 protein. A D gene is named only where the DNA matches it firmly.

D: TRBD2
V: TRBV4-2
J: TRBJ2-1
CDR3: ASSHAGTSGSLAPYNEQF

D: .
V: TRBV10-3
J: TRBJ1-2
CDR3: AISERGGLYGYT

D: TRBD2
V: TRBV6-2/TRBV6-3
J: TRBJ2-5
CDR3: ASSPNSGEGQETQY

D: .
V: TRBV7-6
J: TRBJ1-1
CDR3: ASSLVYQGIGTEAF

D: TRBD2
V: TRBV20-1
J: TRBJ2-3
CDR3: SAREASGTTQY

D: TRBD1
V: TRBV5-5
J: TRBJ1-2
CDR3: ASSLSTGTGYGYT

D: .
V: TRBV20-1
J: TRBJ2-5
CDR3: SARTGQETQY

D: TRBD1
V: TRBV28
J: TRBJ2-7
CDR3: ASRPTGVYEQY

D: .
V: TRBV18
J: TRBJ2-1
CDR3: ASSRQDSQDEQF

D: .
V: TRBV12-3/TRBV12-4
J: TRBJ2-2
CDR3: ASSLLSDAGELF

D: TRBD1
V: TRBV19
J: TRBJ1-2
CDR3: ASSMRTGRYGYT

D: .
V: TRBV4-1
J: TRBJ1-2
CDR3: ASSQDIQGRTYGYT

D: TRBD2
V: TRBV20-1
J: TRBJ2-1
CDR3: SARGRGSNSYFNNEQF

D: TRBD2
V: TRBV27
J: TRBJ2-5
CDR3: ASSRWEGTQETQY

D: .
V: TRBV10-3
J: TRBJ2-1
CDR3: AISPGLNNEQF

D: TRBD1
V: TRBV6-5
J: TRBJ1-6
CDR3: ASSYDRASPLH

D: TRBD1
V: TRBV12-3/TRBV12-4
J: TRBJ2-3
CDR3: ASGTGTGSTDTQY

D: .
V: TRBV20-1
J: TRBJ2-7
CDR3: SARKSGRIYEQY

D: .
V: TRBV20-1
J: TRBJ1-5
CDR3: SASRDSNQPQH

D: TRBD1
V: TRBV27
J: TRBJ2-7
CDR3: ASTPGTGGHEQY

D: .
V: TRBV20-1
J: TRBJ1-3
CDR3: SARDSARAFRTLSGNTIY

D: TRBD2
V: TRBV7-8
J: TRBJ2-3
CDR3: ASSSSGRADTQY

D: TRBD1
V: TRBV6-5
J: TRBJ2-2
CDR3: ASSYVQGANTGELF

D: .
V: TRBV3-1
J: TRBJ2-5
CDR3: ASSQDIGVEETQY

D: TRBD2
V: TRBV28
J: TRBJ2-7
CDR3: ASSLPPRGGAEQY

D: .
V: TRBV2
J: TRBJ2-1
CDR3: ASSQQWISYNEQF

D: TRBD1
V: TRBV12-3/TRBV12-4
J: TRBJ2-3
CDR3: ASTDRPTDTQY

D: TRBD1
V: TRBV12-3/TRBV12-4
J: TRBJ2-2
CDR3: ASSLGYRGTGELF

D: TRBD2
V: TRBV6-5
J: TRBJ2-5
CDR3: ASSYLASGRQETQY

D: .
V: TRBV12-5
J: TRBJ2-1
CDR3: ASGLAPKSGLPDNEQF

D: .
V: TRBV11-2
J: TRBJ2-7
CDR3: ASSSGGFLYEQY

D: .
V: TRBV6-2/TRBV6-3
J: TRBJ2-3
CDR3: ASSYGDTQY

D: .
V: TRBV28
J: TRBJ2-7
CDR3: ASSSYATTGTYEQY

D: .
V: TRBV28
J: TRBJ2-1
CDR3: ASSPAGNLGYNEQF

D: .
V: TRBV29-1
J: TRBJ1-4
CDR3: SVGGGPRTGKLF

D: .
V: TRBV20-1
J: TRBJ2-1
CDR3: SARGFGGYNEQF

D: .
V: TRBV5-1
J: TRBJ2-1
CDR3: ASSLYGGTYNEQF

D: TRBD2
V: TRBV5-1
J: TRBJ2-1
CDR3: ASSLGSGNYNEQF

D: .
V: TRBV4-3
J: TRBJ1-2
CDR3: ASSQGRTSRGYT

D: .
V: TRBV5-4
J: TRBJ2-5
CDR3: ASSLSPQDQETQY

D: .
V: TRBV20-1
J: TRBJ2-1
CDR3: SARGPENNEQF

D: .
V: TRBV20-1
J: TRBJ2-2
CDR3: SASRQGNTGELF

D: TRBD2
V: TRBV20-1
J: TRBJ2-7
CDR3: SATGTSGTYEQY

D: TRBD1
V: TRBV12-3/TRBV12-4
J: TRBJ1-5
CDR3: ASRRTGVVIQPQH